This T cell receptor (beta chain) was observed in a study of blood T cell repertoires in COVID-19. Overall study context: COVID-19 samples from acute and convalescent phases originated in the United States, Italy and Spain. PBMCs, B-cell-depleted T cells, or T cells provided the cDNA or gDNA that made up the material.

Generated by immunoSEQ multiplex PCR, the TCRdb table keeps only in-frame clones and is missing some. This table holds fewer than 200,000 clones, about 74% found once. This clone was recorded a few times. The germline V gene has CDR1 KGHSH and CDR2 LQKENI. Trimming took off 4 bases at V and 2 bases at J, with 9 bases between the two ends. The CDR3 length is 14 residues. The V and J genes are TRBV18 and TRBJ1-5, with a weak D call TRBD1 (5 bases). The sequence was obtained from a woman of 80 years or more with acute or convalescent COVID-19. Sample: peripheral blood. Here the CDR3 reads CASSQGSGNQPQHF. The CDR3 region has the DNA TGTGCCAGCTCACAGGGGTCGGGCAATCAGCCCCAGCATTTT.